The 24 T cell receptor beta chains reported below all come from one sample, sequenced in a study of shared clonotypes between healthy human individuals. The naive CD8 subset, CD45RO-negative cells positively selected for CCR7, excluded terminally differentiated effector memory CD45RA+ cells. The data were produced by immunoSEQ multiplex PCR, yet TCRdb's version contains in-frame clones alone and is incomplete. The table lists 1.5 million to 2.5 million clones, about 95% of them singletons. The specimen sequenced was naive CD8+ T cells sorted from blood. Receptor source: a man between 18 and 35 years old in good health.

The rearrangement uses TRBV2 and TRBJ2-1; 14 nucleotides line up with TRBD2. The junction had 8 bases not matched to a gene; V was cut back by 7 bases and J by 0 bases. Germline-derived CDR1 and CDR2 are SNHLY and FYNNEI. This CDR3 spans 18 amino acids. CDR3 residues: CASTSQTSGRASYNEQFF. Here the CDR3 DNA reads TGTGCCAGCACCTCCCAGACTAGCGGGAGGGCCTCCTACAATGAGCAGTTCTTC.

This chain joins TRBV9 and TRBJ2-3; 11 bases match TRBD2. The CDR3 is 20 residues long. J gave up 4 bases and V 3 bases, and 19 bases lay outside the gene matches. In germline, CDR1 is SGDLS, CDR2 YYNGEE. The CDR3 region is CASSALLGPASGGSADTQYF. DNA for the CDR3: TGTGCCAGCAGCGCTTTGTTAGGGCCTGCTAGCGGGGGGAGCGCAGATACGCAGTATTTT.

The rearrangement uses TRBV4-1 and TRBJ2-3, with unresolved D. The CDR3 sequence is 14 residues long. Trimming cost V 3 bases and J 3 bases, with 10 bases left between them. The germline V gene has CDR1 MGHRA and CDR2 YSYEKL. This chain's CDR3 is CASSHHSNTDTQYF. DNA of the CDR3: TGCGCCAGCAGCCACCACTCGAATACAGATACGCAGTATTTT.

The chain uses TRBV5-5 and TRBJ1-1; 9 bases are a match to TRBD1. Losses at the gene ends were 0 bases for V and 1 base for J; bases not matched to a gene: 10. CDR1 is SGHKS and CDR2 is YYEKEE in the germline V gene (reference sequence). This CDR3 has 18 residues. The CDR3 bases are TGTGCCAGCAGCTTGGAAGCGGGACAGGGTATAGGGAACACTGAAGCTTTCTTT. This sequence encodes CASSLEAGQGIGNTEAFF. The whole variable domain, filled in from reference TRBV5-5 and TRBJ1-1, reads DAGVTQSPTHLIKTRGQQVTLRCSPISGHKSVSWYQQVLGQGPQFIFQYYEKEERGRGNFPDRFSARQFPNYSSELNVNALLLGDSALYLCASSLEAGQGIGNTEAFFGQGTRLTVV.

This sequence joins TRBV27 and TRBJ2-7, with TRBD2 matching 9 bases. The CDR3 spans 15 residues. J lost 12 bases, V lost 4 bases, and 16 bases had no gene match. From germline, CDR1 is MNHEY and CDR2 SMNVEV (reference sequence). CDR3 loop: CASSSMTSGPGHPYF. In DNA form, the CDR3 reads TGTGCCAGCAGTTCTATGACTAGCGGCCCTGGCCACCCGTACTTC.

This chain links TRBV6-1 with TRBJ1-5; TRBD1 aligns across 9 bases. This CDR3 is built from 16 residues. J gave up 4 bases and V 1 base, and 5 bases lay outside the gene matches. Germline V gives CDR1 MNHNS, CDR2 SASEGT. The CDR3 is CASSEGDRGMNQPQHF. The CDR3 region has the DNA TGTGCCAGCAGTGAAGGTGACAGGGGGATGAATCAGCCCCAGCATTTT.

The chain combines TRBV9 with TRBJ2-3; D remains unclear. The V end lost 2 bases, the J end lost 2 bases, and 12 bases lay between the germline ends. Germline V gives CDR1 SGDLS, CDR2 YYNGEE. CDR3 length: 15 amino acids. The DNA for the CDR3 is TGTGCCAGCAGCGTCGGCGGTTACTTCACAGATACGCAGTATTTT. Encoded protein: CASSVGGYFTDTQYF.

On this clone itself: Within the sample, other DNA sequences also encode this same CDR3. The rearrangement uses TRBV9 and TRBJ2-5, with D tentatively TRBD2 (5 bases). CDR3 size: 14 residues. Trimming cost V 0 bases and J 3 bases, with 9 bases left between them. Germline V gene lookup returns CDR1 SGDLS and CDR2 YYNGEE. CDR3 nucleotide sequence: TGTGCCAGCAGCGTAGGGACCGGGGAAGAGACCCAGTACTTC. Encoded protein: CASSVGTGEETQYF.

This clone occurred once. CDR3 coding DNA: TGTGCCAGCAGTTTCGGAGCGGGGGGCGTGGAGACCCAGTACTTC. It specifies CASSFGAGGVETQYF. V and J are TRBV6-5 and TRBJ2-5, with 9 bases matching TRBD2. The CDR3 contains 15 residues. From germline, CDR1 is MNHEY and CDR2 SVGAGI. The junction had 8 bases not matched to a gene; V was cut back by 4 bases and J by 5 bases.

This clone was found once. The chain uses TRBV4-1 and TRBJ2-3; D is undetermined. This CDR3 contains 16 residues. With 3 bases removed from V and 1 base from J, the gap between germline ends came to 14 bases. Germline CDR1 reads MGHRA; CDR2 reads YSYEKL. In nucleotides, the CDR3 is TGCGCCAGCAGCCACGGATTAGGACCTGGCACAGATACGCAGTATTTT. Translated: CASSHGLGPGTDTQYF.

Points on this clone: Other DNA sequences in this sample translate to the same CDR3. V is TRBV28 and J is TRBJ2-7, with 7 positions matching TRBD2. This CDR3 contains 14 residues. J was trimmed by 2 bases and V by 5 bases; bases with no gene match: 6. Germline CDR1 reads MDHEN; CDR2 reads SYDVKM. The CDR3 here is CASSLSGTTYEQYF. The CDR3 DNA is TGTGCCAGCAGTCTGAGCGGGACTACCTACGAGCAGTACTTC.

Worth noting for this clone: The same CDR3 is also encoded by other DNA sequences in this sample. The V and J genes are TRBV11-2 and TRBJ2-7; the D gene is possibly TRBD2 (6 bases). The germline CDR1 and CDR2 sequences are SGHAT and FQNNGV. CDR3 size: 14 residues. Deletions cut 1 base from V and 1 base from J, with 8 bases between. CDR3 loop: CASSLVSGSYEQYF. The CDR3 DNA sequence: TGTGCCAGCAGCTTAGTAAGCGGGTCCTACGAGCAGTACTTC.

The chain employs TRBV10-3 and TRBJ1-1; D is perhaps TRBD1 (5 bases). Between the trimmed V and J ends, which lost 6 bases and 8 bases, there was a span of 19 bases. CDR3 length: 14 amino acids. Germline CDR1 is ENHRY and CDR2 is SYGVKD. CDR3 residues: CAIRGGGVEAEAFF. For the CDR3, the DNA is TGTGCCATCAGGGGTGGGGGAGTGGAAGCCGAAGCTTTCTTT.

The chain carries TRBV5-5 and TRBJ2-7; D might be TRBD1 or TRBD2, each matching 5 bases. Per germline, CDR1 SGHKS and CDR2 YYEKEE (reference sequence). There are 15 residues in the CDR3. V was cut by 2 bases and J by 1 base, with 13 bases left in between. CDR3 sequence (DNA): TGTGCCAGCAGCTTCAGGTTAGGGGAGTCCTACGAGCAGTACTTC. Translated, it gives CASSFRLGESYEQYF.

The chain is built from TRBV27 and TRBJ1-5; D is uncertain. Trimming removed 0 bases at V and 6 bases at J, with 9 bases between. CDR1 MNHEY and CDR2 SMNVEV come from the germline V gene (reference sequence). This CDR3 spans 14 amino acids. CDR3 nucleotide sequence: TGTGCCAGCAGTTTATCAGGTTTGCTTCAGCCCCAGCATTTT. Protein: CASSLSGLLQPQHF.

The chain recombines TRBV4-1 with TRBJ2-6; D ambiguous. Looked up from germline, CDR1 is MGHRA and CDR2 is YSYEKL. V was clipped by 1 base and J by 2 bases, with 9 bases between them. The CDR3 contains 16 residues. For the CDR3, the DNA is TGCGCCAGCAGCCAAGGTGAGGTGCCTGGGGCCAACGTCCTGACTTTC. Translating gives CASSQGEVPGANVLTF.

The chain has TRBV7-8 and TRBJ2-3; 9 bases are shared with TRBD2. V lost 0 bases, J lost 2 bases, and 9 bases stayed unmatched. The CDR3 covers 18 residues. Germline V gene sequence: CDR1 SGHVS, CDR2 FQNEAQ. Here the CDR3 reads CASSLAYRREGPTDTQYF. CDR3 nucleotides: TGTGCCAGCAGCTTAGCTTATCGGCGGGAGGGCCCCACAGATACGCAGTATTTT.

The V call is TRBV19, the J call TRBJ1-2, with TRBD1 matching over 12 bases. Germline lookup yields CDR1 LNHDA and CDR2 SQIVND (reference sequence). Unmatched junction bases numbered 7, after V lost 5 bases and J lost 6 bases. The CDR3 runs to 15 residues. The CDR3 region has the DNA TGTGCCAGTAGTGCCGGGACAGGGGGCGTGGATGGCTACACCTTC. This encodes CASSAGTGGVDGYTF.

This sequence joins TRBV2 and TRBJ2-7; D possibly uses TRBD1 or TRBD2 (5 bases each). Germline values: CDR1 SNHLY, CDR2 FYNNEI. V lost 4 bases, J lost 4 bases, and 17 bases lay in between. The CDR3 spans 15 residues. The CDR3 nucleotides are TGTGCCAGCAGTGGAGGGACCAATAACGGGTACGAGCAGTACTTC. It encodes CASSGGTNNGYEQYF.

This clone has a single count. The V call is TRBV28, the J call TRBJ1-6; D is perhaps TRBD1 (5 bases). The ends were cut back, 3 bases at V and 9 bases at J, with 9 bases in the middle. Germline CDR1 reads MDHEN; CDR2 reads SYDVKM. The CDR3 consists of 13 residues. In DNA, the CDR3 is TGTGCCAGCAGTTTTACCGACAGTTCACCCCTCCACTTT. It encodes CASSFTDSSPLHF.

This chain connects TRBV15 to TRBJ2-1, with 12 bases identical to TRBD2. V lost 4 bases and J lost 7; bases outside the gene matches: 5. Germline-derived CDR1 and CDR2 are LNHNV and YYDKDF (reference sequence). This CDR3 has 15 residues. The CDR3 protein is CATSIGLAGLNEQFF. For the CDR3, the DNA is TGTGCCACCAGCATTGGACTAGCGGGGTTAAATGAGCAGTTCTTC.

V usage is TRBV13 and J usage is TRBJ1-1, with a possible D match to TRBD1 (6 bases). With 4 bases removed from V and 3 bases from J, the gap between germline ends came to 12 bases. Per germline, CDR1 PRHDT and CDR2 FYEKMQ (reference sequence). The length of the CDR3 is 14 residues. The CDR3 loop is CASSSGTGYTEAFF. The CDR3 DNA reads as TGTGCCAGCAGCTCAGGTACAGGGTACACTGAAGCTTTCTTT.

This clone was observed a few times. The chain couples TRBV27 to TRBJ1-2; no firm D call. Germline V lookup: CDR1 MNHEY, CDR2 SMNVEV (reference sequence). V shed 0 bases and J shed 4 bases, with 9 bases lying between them. The CDR3 covers 14 residues. CDR3 coding DNA: TGTGCCAGCAGTTTATCAGGAGACTCCTATGGCTACACCTTC. Encoded protein: CASSLSGDSYGYTF.

This rearrangement joins TRBV7-2 to TRBJ2-5; 14 positions agree with TRBD2. Per the germline V gene, CDR1 is SGHTA and CDR2 is FQGNSA. Trimming took 2 bases from V and 5 from J; bases not matched to a gene: 10. The CDR3 covers 18 residues. This CDR3 reads CASSLRAGLAGVEETQYF. The CDR3 coding sequence is TGTGCCAGCAGCTTAAGAGCGGGACTAGCGGGAGTGGAGGAGACCCAGTACTTC.